This TCR beta chain was documented in a study of cytomegalovirus exposure and HLA in healthy donors. This table comes from immunoSEQ multiplex PCR, and its TCRdb copy is limited to in-frame clones, with some not included. The sample has 110,000 to 150,000 clones; roughly 92% are singletons. Trimming removed 2 bases at V and 10 bases at J, with 12 bases between. CDR1 and CDR2 (germline): MNHEY, SVGAGI. The CDR3 totals 14 residues. With respect to this clone: Its antigen is as yet unknown.

Broader study findings: Confirmation was obtained in vitro that three CMV-associated chains are specific for CMV antigens.

V gene TRBV6-5 combines with J gene TRBJ1-6; D is unresolved. The sequence derives from a man aged 18 to 29 in good health and CMV-seronegative. The sample was PBMCs. The CDR3 DNA sequence: TGTGCCAGCAGTTACGACTCGCCTGGCTCACCCCTCCACTTT. Translating it yields CASSYDSPGSPLHF.